This T cell receptor (beta chain) was sequenced during a study of blood T cell repertoires in COVID-19. The overall study: Acute-phase and convalescent COVID-19 samples originated in the United States, Italy and Spain.

Data came from immunoSEQ multiplex PCR; TCRdb stores just in-frame clones and leaves some out. There are some 300,000 clones in the sample; just under 85% occur only once, and 4.1% lies in the top ten. V lost 5 bases and J 5 bases, leaving 23 bases between the germline ends. The CDR3 sequence is 17 residues long. Germline values: CDR1 SGHTA, CDR2 FQGTGA. This TCR came from a woman aged 50 to 60 with active or convalescent COVID-19. The chain links TRBV7-3 to TRBJ2-3; D is perhaps TRBD1 (6 bases). Sequencing used peripheral blood. In nucleotides, the CDR3 is TGTGCCAGCAGCCCCAGGGGACCCGGTTACATAGGAGATACGCAGTATTTT. Translation: CASSPRGPGYIGDTQYF.